This TCR beta chain was captured by sequencing in a study of shared clonotypes between healthy human individuals. Study results and caveats: Relative to memory subsets, naive subsets generally showed larger estimated richness. Sharing of clonotypes among donors was expected to vary with sequencing depth.

Samples underwent the assay at deep level. This table comes from immunoSEQ multiplex PCR, and its TCRdb copy is limited to in-frame clones, with some not included. The repertoire holds about 980,000 clones, with approximately 80% as singletons. With 1 base removed from V and 5 bases from J, the gap between germline ends came to 13 bases. Per the germline V gene, CDR1 is KGHSH and CDR2 is LQKENI. CDR3 length equals 15 residues. With regard to this clone: No antigen is known for it.

The chain links TRBV18 to TRBJ2-3; tentatively, D is TRBD1 or TRBD2 (5 bases each). Input material: memory CD4+ T cells sorted from blood. Subset described: CD45RA-negative fraction. The receptor was isolated from a young man in good health. The CDR3 region has the DNA TGTGCCAGCTCACCACAGGGGCGCCGGGAAGATACGCAGTATTTT. It codes for CASSPQGRREDTQYF.